The clone carrying this T cell receptor beta chain was detected ten times or more. Its antigen is unknown. For TCR beta, libraries came from iRepertoire HTBI primers and Arm-PCR of CDR3 regions. TCRdb analysed the multiplex PCR reads with MiXCR anew, one entry per CDR3 protein. The profile covers about 560,000 distinct CDR3 sequences, with about 16% appearing a single time and about 12% taken by the ten largest. The sample's time point: newly diagnosed GD, antithyroid drugs for less than 3 months. TCR sequences were obtained from RNA taken from PBMCs. Investigators report Graves' disease was diagnosed under American Thyroid Association guidelines. This sample is drawn from a study of regulatory T cells in long-lasting Graves disease. Study results and limitations: Among samples with persistent disease, TRBV28, TRBJ1-2 and TRBJ2-5 were favored. The number of shared public clonotypes was higher in persistent patients (about 2,700) than new patients (around 890).

Trimming stripped 4 bases from V and 4 bases from J, with 8 bases between. The CDR3 runs to 13 residues. Germline CDR1 reads SGHRS; CDR2 reads YFSETQ. The data also belong to a second study, concerning T cells in Graves' hyperthyroidism and ophthalmopathy. That study reports: Ophthalmopathy was identified by the model a median roughly 6.5 months ahead of onset.

The chain joins TRBV5-1 to TRBJ1-4; maybe TRBD1 (5 bases). The sequence was obtained from a young man with Graves disease. The sample was peripheral blood mononuclear cells (PBMCs), taken at new diagnosis, from a patient treated with antithyroid drugs. CDR3 amino acids: CASSPTVNEKLFF. In DNA, the CDR3 is TGCGCCAGCAGCCCGACAGTTAATGAAAAACTGTTTTTT.